This paragraph reports one T cell receptor beta chain. Clones were sequenced by immunoSEQ multiplex PCR, and TCRdb holds only the in-frame ones, with some missing. The sample yields tens of thousands of clones, more than 70% seen once. With 5 bases clipped from V and 1 base from J, the junction kept 8 bases outside the gene matches. CDR1 and CDR2 from the germline V gene are SGHNT and YYREEE (reference sequence). This CDR3 is built from 15 residues. The sample comes from a study of PD-L1 blockade in urothelial cancer. Turning to the study itself: T cells were recovered from blood samples at a median of around 130,000.

Individual patients had between 1 and 8 samples, taken pretreatment and on-treatment. V usage is TRBV5-4 and J usage is TRBJ2-5, with TRBD1 matching 7 bases. This receptor was taken from a man between 65 and 80 years old with urothelial cancer. The source was PBMCs, collected around atezolizumab (anti-PD-L1) treatment. Here the CDR3 DNA reads TGTGCCAGCAGACAGAGAGGGACAGTCCAAGAGACCCAGTACTTC. This gives the protein CASRQRGTVQETQYF.